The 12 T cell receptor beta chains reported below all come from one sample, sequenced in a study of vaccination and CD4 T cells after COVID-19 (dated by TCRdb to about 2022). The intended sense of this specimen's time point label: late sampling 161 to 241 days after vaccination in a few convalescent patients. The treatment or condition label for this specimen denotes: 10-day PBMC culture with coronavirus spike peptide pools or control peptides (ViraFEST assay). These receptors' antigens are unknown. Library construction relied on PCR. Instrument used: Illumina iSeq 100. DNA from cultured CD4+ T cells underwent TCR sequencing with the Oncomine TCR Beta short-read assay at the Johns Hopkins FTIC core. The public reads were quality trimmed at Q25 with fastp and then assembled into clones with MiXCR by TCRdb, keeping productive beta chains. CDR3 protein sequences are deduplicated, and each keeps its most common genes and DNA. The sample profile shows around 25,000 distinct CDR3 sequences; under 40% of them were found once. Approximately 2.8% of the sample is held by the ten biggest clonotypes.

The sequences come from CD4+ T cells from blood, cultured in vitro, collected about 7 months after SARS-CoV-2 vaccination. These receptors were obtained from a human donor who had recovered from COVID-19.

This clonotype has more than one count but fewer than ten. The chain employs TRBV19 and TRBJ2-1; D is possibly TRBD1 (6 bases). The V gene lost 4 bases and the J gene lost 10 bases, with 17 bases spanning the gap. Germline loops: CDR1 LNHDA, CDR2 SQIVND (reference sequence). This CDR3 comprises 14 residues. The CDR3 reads CASSRLQGQREQFF. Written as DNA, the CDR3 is TGTGCCAGTAGTAGGTTGCAGGGGCAGCGGGAGCAGTTCTTC. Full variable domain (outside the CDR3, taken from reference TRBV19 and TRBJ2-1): DGGITQSPKYLFRKEGQNVTLSCEQNLNHDAMYWYRQDPGQGLRLIYYSQIVNDFQKGDIAEGYSVSREKKESFPLTVTSAQKNPTAFYLCASSRLQGQREQFFGPGTRLTVL.

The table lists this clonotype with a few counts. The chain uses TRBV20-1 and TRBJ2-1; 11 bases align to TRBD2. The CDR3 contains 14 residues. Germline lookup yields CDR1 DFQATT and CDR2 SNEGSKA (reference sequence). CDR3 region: CTPVGTSGNNEQFF. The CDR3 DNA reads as TGCACTCCAGTAGGGACTAGCGGAAACAATGAGCAGTTCTTC.

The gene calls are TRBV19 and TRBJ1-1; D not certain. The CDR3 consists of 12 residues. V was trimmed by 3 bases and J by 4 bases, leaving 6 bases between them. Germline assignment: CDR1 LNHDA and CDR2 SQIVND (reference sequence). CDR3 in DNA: TGTGCCAGTAGTATTTACGGCACTGAAGCTTTCTTT. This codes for CASSIYGTEAFF.

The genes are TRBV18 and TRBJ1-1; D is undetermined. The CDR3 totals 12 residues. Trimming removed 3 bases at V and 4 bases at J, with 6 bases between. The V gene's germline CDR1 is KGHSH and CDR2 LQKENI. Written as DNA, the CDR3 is TGTGCCAGCTCACCTCAGAGCACTGAAGCTTTCTTT. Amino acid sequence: CASSPQSTEAFF.

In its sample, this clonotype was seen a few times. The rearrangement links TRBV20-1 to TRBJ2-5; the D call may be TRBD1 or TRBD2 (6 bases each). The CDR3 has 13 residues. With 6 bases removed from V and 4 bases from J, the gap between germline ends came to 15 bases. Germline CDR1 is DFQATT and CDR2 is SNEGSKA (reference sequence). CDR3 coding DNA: TGCAGTGCCCCTGGCCCGGGGGCAGAGACCCAGTACTTC. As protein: CSAPGPGAETQYF.

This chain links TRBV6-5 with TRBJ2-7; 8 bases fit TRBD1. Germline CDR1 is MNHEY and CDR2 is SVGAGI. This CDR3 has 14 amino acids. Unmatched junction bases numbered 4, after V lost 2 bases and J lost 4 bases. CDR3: CASSYDRGGYEQYF. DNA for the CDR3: TGTGCCAGCAGTTACGACAGGGGCGGGTACGAGCAGTACTTC.

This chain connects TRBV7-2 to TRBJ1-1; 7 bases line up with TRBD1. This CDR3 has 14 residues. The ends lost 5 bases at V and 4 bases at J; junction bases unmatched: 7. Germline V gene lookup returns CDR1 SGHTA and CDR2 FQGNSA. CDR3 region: CASSADRVFTEAFF. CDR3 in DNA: TGTGCCAGCAGCGCCGACAGGGTTTTCACTGAAGCTTTCTTT.

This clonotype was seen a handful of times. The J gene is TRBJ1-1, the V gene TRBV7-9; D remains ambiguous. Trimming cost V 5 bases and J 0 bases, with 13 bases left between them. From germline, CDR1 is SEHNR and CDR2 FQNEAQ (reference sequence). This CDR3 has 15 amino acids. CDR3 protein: CASSASTLLNTEAFF. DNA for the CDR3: TGTGCCAGCAGCGCGTCAACACTGTTGAACACTGAAGCTTTCTTT.

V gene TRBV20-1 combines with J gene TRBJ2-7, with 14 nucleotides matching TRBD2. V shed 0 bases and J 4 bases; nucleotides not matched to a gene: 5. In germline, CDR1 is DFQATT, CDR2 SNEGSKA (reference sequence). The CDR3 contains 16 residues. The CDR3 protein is CSARDLGTSGGYEQYF. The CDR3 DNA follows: TGCAGTGCTAGAGATCTCGGGACTAGCGGGGGATACGAGCAGTACTTC.

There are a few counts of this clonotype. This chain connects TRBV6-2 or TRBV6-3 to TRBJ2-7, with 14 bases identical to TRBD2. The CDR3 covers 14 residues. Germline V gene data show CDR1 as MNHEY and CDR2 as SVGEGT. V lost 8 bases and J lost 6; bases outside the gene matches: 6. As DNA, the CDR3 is TGTGCCAGCCGGGGGGGGACTAGCGGGAGCGAGCAGTACTTC. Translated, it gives CASRGGTSGSEQYF.

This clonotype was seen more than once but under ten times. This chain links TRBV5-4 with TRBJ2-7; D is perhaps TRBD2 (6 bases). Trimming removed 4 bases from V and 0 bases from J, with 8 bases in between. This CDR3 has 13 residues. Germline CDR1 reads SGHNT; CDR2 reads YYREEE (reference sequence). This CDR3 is CASSRESSYEQYF. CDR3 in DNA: TGTGCCAGCAGCCGGGAGAGCTCCTACGAGCAGTACTTC.

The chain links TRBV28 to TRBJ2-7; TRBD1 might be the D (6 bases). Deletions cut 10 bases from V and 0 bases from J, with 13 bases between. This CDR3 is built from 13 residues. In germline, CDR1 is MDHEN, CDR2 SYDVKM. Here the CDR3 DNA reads TGTGCCACCGAGGGGACACCCTCCTACGAGCAGTACTTC. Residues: CATEGTPSYEQYF.